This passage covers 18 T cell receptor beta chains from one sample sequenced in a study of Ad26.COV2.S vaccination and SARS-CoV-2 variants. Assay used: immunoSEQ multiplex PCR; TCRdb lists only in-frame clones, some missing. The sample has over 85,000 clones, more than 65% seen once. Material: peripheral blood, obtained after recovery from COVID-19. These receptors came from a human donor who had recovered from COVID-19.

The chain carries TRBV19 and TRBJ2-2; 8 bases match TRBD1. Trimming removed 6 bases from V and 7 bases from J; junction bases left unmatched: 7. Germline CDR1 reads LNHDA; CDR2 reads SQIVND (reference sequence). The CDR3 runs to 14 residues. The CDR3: CASSVGQGVGELFF. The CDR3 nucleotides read TGTGCCAGTAGCGTAGGACAGGGAGTCGGGGAGCTGTTTTTT.

CDR3 DNA: TGTGCCAGCAGCCCCTATCTTGGGGGTGATTTGGAGTTCTTC. This gives the protein CASSPYLGGDLEFF. This chain joins TRBV3-1 (or the pseudogene TRBV3-2) and TRBJ2-1, with D possibly called TRBD1 or TRBD2 (5 bases each). Trimming removed 4 bases at V and 14 bases at J, with 21 bases between. The CDR3 runs 14 residues. In germline, CDR1 is LGHDT, CDR2 YNNKEL (reference sequence).

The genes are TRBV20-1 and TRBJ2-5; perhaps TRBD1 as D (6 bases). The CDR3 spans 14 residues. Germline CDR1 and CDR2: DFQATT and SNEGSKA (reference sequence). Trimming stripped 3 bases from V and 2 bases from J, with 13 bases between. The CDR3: CSASLAGVQETQYF. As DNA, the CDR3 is TGCAGTGCTAGTTTAGCAGGGGTTCAAGAGACCCAGTACTTC.

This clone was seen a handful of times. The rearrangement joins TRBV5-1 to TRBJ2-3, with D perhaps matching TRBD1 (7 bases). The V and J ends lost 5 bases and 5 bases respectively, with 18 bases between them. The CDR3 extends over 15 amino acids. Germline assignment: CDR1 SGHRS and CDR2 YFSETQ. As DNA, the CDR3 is TGCGCCAGCAGTCCGCTGCAGGGGGGTATAGATACGCAGTATTTT. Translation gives CASSPLQGGIDTQYF.

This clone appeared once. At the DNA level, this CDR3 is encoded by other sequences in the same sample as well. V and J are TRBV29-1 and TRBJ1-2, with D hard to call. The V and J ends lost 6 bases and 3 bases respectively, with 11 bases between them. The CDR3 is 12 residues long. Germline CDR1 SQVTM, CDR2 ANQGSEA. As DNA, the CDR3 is TGCAGCGTCGACCCGGGAGACTATGGCTACACCTTC. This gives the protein CSVDPGDYGYTF. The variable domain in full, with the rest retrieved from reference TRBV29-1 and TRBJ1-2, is SAVISQKPSRDICQRGTSLTIQCQVDSQVTMMFWYRQQPGQSLTLIATANQGSEATYESGFVIDKFPISRPNLTFSTLTVSNMSPEDSSIYLCSVDPGDYGYTFGSGTRLTVV.

In DNA form, the CDR3 reads TGTGCCAGTAGTACCCAGAGGGAGGGGAACAATCAGCCCCAGCATTTT. Encoded protein: CASSTQREGNNQPQHF. The chain links TRBV19 to TRBJ1-5, with a possible D match to TRBD1 (5 bases). The length of the CDR3 is 16 residues. Deletions cut 4 bases from V and 3 bases from J, with 16 bases between. Germline V lookup: CDR1 LNHDA, CDR2 SQIVND (reference sequence).

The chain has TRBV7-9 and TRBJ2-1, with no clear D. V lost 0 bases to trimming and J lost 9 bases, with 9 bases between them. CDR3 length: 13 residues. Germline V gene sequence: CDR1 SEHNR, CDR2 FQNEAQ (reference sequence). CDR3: CASSLAGSGEQFF. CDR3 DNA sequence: TGTGCCAGCAGCTTAGCGGGATCCGGTGAGCAGTTCTTC.

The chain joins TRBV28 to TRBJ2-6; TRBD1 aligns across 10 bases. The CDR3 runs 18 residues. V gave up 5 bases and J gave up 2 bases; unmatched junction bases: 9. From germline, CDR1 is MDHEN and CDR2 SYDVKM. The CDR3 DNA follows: TGTGCCAGCAGTAATCCGGGACAGGGGAATCCTGGGGCCAACGTCCTGACTTTC. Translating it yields CASSNPGQGNPGANVLTF.

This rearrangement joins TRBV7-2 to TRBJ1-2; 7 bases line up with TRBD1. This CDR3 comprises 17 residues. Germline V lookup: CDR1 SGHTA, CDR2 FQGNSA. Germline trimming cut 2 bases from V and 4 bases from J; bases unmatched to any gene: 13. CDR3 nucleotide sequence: TGTGCCAGCAGCTTACAGGGGCCAGGGGGGATCGCCTATGGCTACACCTTC. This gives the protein CASSLQGPGGIAYGYTF.

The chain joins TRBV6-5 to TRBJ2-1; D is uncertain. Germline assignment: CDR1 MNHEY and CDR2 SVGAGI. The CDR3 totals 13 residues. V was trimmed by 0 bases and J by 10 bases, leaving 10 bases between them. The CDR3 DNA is TGTGCCAGCAGTTACTCGATACCAGGCGAGCAGTTCTTC. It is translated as CASSYSIPGEQFF.

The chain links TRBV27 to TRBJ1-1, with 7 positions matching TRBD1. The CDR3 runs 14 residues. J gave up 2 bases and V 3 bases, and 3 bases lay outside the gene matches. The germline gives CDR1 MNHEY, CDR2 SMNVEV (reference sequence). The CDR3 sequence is CASSFRDRNTEAFF. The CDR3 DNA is TGTGCCAGCAGTTTTAGGGACAGAAACACTGAAGCTTTCTTT.

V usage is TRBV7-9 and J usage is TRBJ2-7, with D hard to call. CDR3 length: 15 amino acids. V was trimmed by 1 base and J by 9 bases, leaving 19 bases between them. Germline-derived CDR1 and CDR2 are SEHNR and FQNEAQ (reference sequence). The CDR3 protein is CASSLGSAPGIVQYF. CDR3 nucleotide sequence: TGTGCCAGCAGCTTAGGTTCGGCCCCAGGCATCGTGCAGTACTTC.

The DNA of the CDR3 is TGTGCCAGGAAGCTTGATGGACCCTCCCGTGGGGTTAAGAGCAATCAGCCCCAGCATTTT. Its translation: CARKLDGPSRGVKSNQPQHF. The V and J genes are TRBV28 and TRBJ1-5; no definite D call. This CDR3 has 20 amino acids. Trimming shortened V by 9 bases and J by 1 base, and 31 bases separated the two germline ends. CDR1 and CDR2 (germline): MDHEN, SYDVKM. Full variable domain (rest looked up from reference TRBV28 and TRBJ1-5): DVKVTQSSRYLVKRTGEKVFLECVQDMDHENMFWYRQDPGLGLRLIYFSYDVKMKEKGDIPEGYSVSREKKERFSLILESASTNQTSMYLCARKLDGPSRGVKSNQPQHFGDGTRLSIL.

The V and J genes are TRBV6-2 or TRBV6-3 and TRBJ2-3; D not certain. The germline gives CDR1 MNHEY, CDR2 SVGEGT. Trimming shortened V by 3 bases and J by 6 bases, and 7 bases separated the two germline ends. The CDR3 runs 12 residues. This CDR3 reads CASSYVSDTQYF. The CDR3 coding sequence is TGTGCCAGCAGTTATGTATCCGATACGCAGTATTTT.

The CDR3 nucleotides read TGTGCCAGCAGCGACAGACCCAACGTCCTGACTTTC. Translation: CASSDRPNVLTF. The chain carries TRBV4-2 and TRBJ2-6; D is perhaps TRBD1 (5 bases). CDR1 and CDR2 (germline): LGHNA, YNFKEQ. The CDR3 is 12 amino acids. Trimming removed 5 bases at V and 8 bases at J, with 7 bases between.

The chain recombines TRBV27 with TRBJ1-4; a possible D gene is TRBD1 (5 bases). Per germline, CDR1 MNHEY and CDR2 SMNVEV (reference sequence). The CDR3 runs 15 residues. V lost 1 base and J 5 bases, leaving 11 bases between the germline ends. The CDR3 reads CASSLFLAGNEKLFF. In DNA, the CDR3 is TGTGCCAGCAGTTTATTTTTGGCAGGGAATGAAAAACTGTTTTTT.

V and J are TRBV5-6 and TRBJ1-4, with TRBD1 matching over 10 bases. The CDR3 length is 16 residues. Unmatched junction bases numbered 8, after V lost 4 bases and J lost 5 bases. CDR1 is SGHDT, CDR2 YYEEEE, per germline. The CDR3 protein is CASSIRPGQGNEKLFF. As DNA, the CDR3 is TGTGCCAGCAGCATTCGACCGGGACAGGGGAATGAAAAACTGTTTTTT.

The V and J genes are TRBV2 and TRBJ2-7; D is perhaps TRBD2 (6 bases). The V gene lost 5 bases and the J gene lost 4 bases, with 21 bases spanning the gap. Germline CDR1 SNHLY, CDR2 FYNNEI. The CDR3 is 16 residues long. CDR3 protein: CASSQLATKAKYEQYF. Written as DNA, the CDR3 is TGTGCCAGCAGTCAACTAGCTACGAAGGCCAAATACGAGCAGTACTTC.